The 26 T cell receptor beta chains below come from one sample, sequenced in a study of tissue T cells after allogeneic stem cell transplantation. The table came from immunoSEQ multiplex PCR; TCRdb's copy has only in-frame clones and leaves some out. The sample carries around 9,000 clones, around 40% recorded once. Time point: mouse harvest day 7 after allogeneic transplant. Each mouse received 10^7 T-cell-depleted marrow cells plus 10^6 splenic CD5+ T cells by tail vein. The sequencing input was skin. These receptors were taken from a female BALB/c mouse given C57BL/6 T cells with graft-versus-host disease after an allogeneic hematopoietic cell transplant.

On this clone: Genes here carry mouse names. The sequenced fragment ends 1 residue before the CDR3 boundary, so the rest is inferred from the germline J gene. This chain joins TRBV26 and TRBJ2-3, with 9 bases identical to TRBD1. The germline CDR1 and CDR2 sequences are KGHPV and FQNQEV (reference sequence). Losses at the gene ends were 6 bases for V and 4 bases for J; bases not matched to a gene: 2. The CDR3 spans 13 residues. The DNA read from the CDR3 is TGTGCCAGCAGACAGGGGGCGACAGAAACGCTGTAT. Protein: CASRQGATETLY. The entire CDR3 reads CASRQGATETLYF.

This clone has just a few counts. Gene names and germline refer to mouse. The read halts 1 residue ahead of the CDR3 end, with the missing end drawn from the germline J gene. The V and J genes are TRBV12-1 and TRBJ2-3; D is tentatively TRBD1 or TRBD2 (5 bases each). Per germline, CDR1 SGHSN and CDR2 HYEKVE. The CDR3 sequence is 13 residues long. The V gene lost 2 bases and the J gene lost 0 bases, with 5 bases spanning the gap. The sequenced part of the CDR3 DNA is TGTGCCAGCTCTCGGGACAGTGCAGAAACGCTGTAT. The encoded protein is CASSRDSAETLY. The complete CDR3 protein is CASSRDSAETLYF.

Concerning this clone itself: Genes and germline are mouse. This chain's CDR3 is CASSLEGFSNERLFF. The sequenced part of the CDR3 DNA is TGTGCCAGCAGCTTAGAGGGGTTTTCCAACGAAAGATTATTT. The rearrangement joins TRBV3 to TRBJ1-4; a possible D gene is TRBD1 (5 bases). The read terminates 1 residue before the CDR3 end, so the remaining end is supplied by the germline J gene. This CDR3 contains 15 residues. V lost 1 base and J lost 0, with 6 bases in between. The germline CDR1 and CDR2 sequences are SNHLY and FYNGKV (reference sequence).

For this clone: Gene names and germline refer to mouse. The CDR3 DNA, read in part, is TGCTCCAGCAGCCACGGACAGGGGGCCTATGAACAGTAC. Translating it yields CSSSHGQGAYEQY. The CDR3 reads in full as CSSSHGQGAYEQYF. J is TRBJ2-7 and V is TRBV23; TRBD1, the table's D call, lacks a check against the DNA. The sequence runs out 1 residue before the end of the CDR3; the remainder is reconstructed from the germline J gene. From germline, CDR1 is KGHTA and CDR2 FQNQQP. The CDR3 is 14 amino acids. Full variable domain (outside the CDR3, taken from reference TRBV23 and TRBJ2-7): DAAVTQKPRYLIKMKGQEAEMKCIPEKGHTAVFWYQQKQSKELKFLIYFQNQQPLDQIDMVKERFSAVCPSSSLCSLGIRTCEAEDSALYLCSSSHGQGAYEQYFGPGTRLTVL.

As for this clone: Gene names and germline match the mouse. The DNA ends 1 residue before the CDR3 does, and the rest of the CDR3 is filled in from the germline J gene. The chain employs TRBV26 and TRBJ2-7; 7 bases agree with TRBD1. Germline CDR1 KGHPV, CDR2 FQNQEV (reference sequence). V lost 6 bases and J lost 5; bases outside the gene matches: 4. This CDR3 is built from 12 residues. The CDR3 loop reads CASRQGRDEQYF. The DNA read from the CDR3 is TGTGCCAGCAGACAGGGGAGGGATGAACAGTAC. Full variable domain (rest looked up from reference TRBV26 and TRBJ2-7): NSKVIQTPRYLVKGQGQKAKMRCIPEKGHPVVFWYQQNKNNEFKFLINFQNQEVLQQIDMTEKRFSAECPSNSPCSLEIQSSEAGDSALYLCASRQGRDEQYFGPGTRLTVL.

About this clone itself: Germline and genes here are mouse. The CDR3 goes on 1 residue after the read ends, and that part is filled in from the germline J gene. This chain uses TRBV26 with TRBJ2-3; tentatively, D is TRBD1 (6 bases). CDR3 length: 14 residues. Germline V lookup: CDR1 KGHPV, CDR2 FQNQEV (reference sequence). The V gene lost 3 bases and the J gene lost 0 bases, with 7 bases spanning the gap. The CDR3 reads CASSLGTSAETLYF. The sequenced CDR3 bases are TGTGCCAGCAGTCTCGGGACAAGTGCAGAAACGCTGTAT.

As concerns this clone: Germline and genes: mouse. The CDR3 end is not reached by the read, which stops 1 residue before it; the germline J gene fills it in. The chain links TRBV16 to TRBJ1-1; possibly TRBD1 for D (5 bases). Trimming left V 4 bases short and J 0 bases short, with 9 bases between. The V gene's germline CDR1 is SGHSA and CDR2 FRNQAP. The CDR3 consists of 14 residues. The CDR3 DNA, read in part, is TGTGCAAGCAGCTGGACAACCCCAAACACAGAAGTCTTC. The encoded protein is CASSWTTPNTEVF. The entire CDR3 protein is CASSWTTPNTEVFF.

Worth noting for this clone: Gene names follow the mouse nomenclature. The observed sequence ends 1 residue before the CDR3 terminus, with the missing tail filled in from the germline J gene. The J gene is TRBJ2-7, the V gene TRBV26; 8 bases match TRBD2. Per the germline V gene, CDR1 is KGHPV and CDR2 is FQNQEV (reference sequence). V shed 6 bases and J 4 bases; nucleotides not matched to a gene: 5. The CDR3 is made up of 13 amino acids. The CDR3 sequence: CASSLDWVYEQYF. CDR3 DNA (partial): TGTGCCAGCAGCCTGGACTGGGTGTATGAACAGTAC. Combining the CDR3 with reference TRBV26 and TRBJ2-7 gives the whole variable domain NSKVIQTPRYLVKGQGQKAKMRCIPEKGHPVVFWYQQNKNNEFKFLINFQNQEVLQQIDMTEKRFSAECPSNSPCSLEIQSSEAGDSALYLCASSLDWVYEQYFGPGTRLTVL.

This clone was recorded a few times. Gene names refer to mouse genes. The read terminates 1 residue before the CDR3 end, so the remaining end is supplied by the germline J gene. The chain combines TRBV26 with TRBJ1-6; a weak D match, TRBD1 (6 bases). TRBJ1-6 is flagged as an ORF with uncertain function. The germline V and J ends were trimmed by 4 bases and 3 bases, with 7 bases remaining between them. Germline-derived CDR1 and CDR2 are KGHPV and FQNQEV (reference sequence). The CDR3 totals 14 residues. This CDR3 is CASSRGHYNSPLYF. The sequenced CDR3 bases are TGTGCCAGCAGTCGGGGGCACTATAATTCGCCCCTCTAC.

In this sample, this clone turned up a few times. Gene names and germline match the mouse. The CDR3 spells CASSRTGEEQYF. The CDR3 bases that were read are TGTGCCAGCTCTCGGACAGGGGAGGAACAGTAC. V gene TRBV12-1 combines with J gene TRBJ2-7, with 9 bases fitting TRBD1. The sequence runs out 1 residue before the end of the CDR3; the remainder is reconstructed from the germline J gene. CDR1 is SGHSN, CDR2 HYEKVE, per germline. CDR3 length: 12 amino acids. The V and J ends lost 2 bases and 7 bases, in that order; junction bases with no gene match: 2.

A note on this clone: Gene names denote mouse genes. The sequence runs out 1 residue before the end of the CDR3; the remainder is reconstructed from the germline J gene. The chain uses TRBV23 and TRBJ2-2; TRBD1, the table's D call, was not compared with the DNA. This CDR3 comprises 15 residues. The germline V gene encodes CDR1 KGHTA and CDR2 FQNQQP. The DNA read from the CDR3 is TGCTCCAGCAGTCAATTGACAGGGGGCACCGGGCAGCTCTAC. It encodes CSSSQLTGGTGQLY. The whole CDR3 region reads CSSSQLTGGTGQLYF.

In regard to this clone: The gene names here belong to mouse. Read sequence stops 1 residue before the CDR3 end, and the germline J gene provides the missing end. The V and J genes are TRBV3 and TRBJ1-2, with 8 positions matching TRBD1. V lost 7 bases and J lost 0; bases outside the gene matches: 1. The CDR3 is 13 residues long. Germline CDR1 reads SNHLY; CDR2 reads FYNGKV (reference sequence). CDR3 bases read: TGTGCCAGCAAGGGACAGGCAAACTCCGACTACACC. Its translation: CASKGQANSDYT. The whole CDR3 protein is CASKGQANSDYTF.

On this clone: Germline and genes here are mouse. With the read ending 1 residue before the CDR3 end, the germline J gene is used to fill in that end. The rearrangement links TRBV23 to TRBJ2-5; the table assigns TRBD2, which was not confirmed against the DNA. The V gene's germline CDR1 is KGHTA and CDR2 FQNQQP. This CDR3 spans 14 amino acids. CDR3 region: CSSSQKTGQDTQYF. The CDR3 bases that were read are TGCTCCAGCAGTCAAAAGACTGGGCAAGACACCCAGTAC. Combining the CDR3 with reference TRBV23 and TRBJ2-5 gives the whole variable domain DAAVTQKPRYLIKMKGQEAEMKCIPEKGHTAVFWYQQKQSKELKFLIYFQNQQPLDQIDMVKERFSAVCPSSSLCSLGIRTCEAEDSALYLCSSSQKTGQDTQYFGPGTRLLVL.

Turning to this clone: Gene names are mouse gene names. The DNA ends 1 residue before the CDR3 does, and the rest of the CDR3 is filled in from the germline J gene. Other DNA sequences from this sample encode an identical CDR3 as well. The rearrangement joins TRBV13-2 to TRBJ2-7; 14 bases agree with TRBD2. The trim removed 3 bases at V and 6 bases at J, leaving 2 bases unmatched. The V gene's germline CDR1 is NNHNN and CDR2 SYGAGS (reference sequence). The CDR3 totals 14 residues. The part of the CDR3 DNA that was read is TGTGCCAGCGGTGGGGGACTGGGGGGGCTTGAACAGTAC. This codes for CASGGGLGGLEQY. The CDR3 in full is CASGGGLGGLEQYF.

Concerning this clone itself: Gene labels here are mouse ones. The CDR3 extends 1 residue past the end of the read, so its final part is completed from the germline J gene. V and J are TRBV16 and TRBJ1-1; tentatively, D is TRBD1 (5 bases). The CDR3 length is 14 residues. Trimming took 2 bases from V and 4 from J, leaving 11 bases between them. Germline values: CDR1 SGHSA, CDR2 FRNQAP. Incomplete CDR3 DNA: TGTGCAAGCAGCTTAATAGGGGAGGGCACAGAAGTCTTC. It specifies CASSLIGEGTEVF. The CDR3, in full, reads CASSLIGEGTEVFF.

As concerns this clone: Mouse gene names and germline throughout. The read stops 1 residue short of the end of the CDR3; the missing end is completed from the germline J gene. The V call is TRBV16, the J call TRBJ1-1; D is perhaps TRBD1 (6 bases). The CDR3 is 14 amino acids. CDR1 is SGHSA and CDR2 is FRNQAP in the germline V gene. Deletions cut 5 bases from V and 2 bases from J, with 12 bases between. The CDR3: CASSRGTPNTEVFF. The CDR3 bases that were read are TGTGCAAGCAGCCGAGGGACACCCAACACAGAAGTCTTC.

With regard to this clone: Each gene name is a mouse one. The DNA read from the CDR3 is TGTGCCAGCACCAGGGTCGGAAATACGCTCTAT. It yields the protein CASTRVGNTLY. The entire CDR3 sequence reads CASTRVGNTLYF. The chain couples TRBV26 to TRBJ1-3, with TRBD1 as a possible D gene (5 bases). The sequence runs out 1 residue before the end of the CDR3; the remainder is reconstructed from the germline J gene. Trimming pared 7 bases from V and 4 bases from J, leaving 8 bases between. CDR1 and CDR2 from the germline V gene are KGHPV and FQNQEV (reference sequence). The CDR3 runs 12 residues. Looking up the rest from reference TRBV26 and TRBJ1-3 gives the full variable domain: NSKVIQTPRYLVKGQGQKAKMRCIPEKGHPVVFWYQQNKNNEFKFLINFQNQEVLQQIDMTEKRFSAECPSNSPCSLEIQSSEAGDSALYLCASTRVGNTLYFGEGSRLIVV.

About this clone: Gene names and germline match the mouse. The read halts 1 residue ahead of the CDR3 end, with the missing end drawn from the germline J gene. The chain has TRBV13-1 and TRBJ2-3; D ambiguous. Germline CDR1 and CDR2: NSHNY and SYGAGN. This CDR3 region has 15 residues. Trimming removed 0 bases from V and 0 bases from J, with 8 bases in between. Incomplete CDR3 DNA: TGTGCCAGCAGTGATGGGTGGGTTAGTGCAGAAACGCTGTAT. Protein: CASSDGWVSAETLY. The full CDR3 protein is CASSDGWVSAETLYF.

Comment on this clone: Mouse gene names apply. Partial CDR3 DNA: TGTGCCTGGAGTCTAGCCGGGACTGGGGGGTATGAACAGTAC. This gives the protein CAWSLAGTGGYEQY. The CDR3 reads in full as CAWSLAGTGGYEQYF. The gene calls are TRBV31 and TRBJ2-7; 12 bases align to TRBD2. The read halts 1 residue ahead of the CDR3 end, with the missing end drawn from the germline J gene. V lost 0 bases to trimming and J lost 4 bases; unmatched junction nucleotides: 4. Germline V gene data show CDR1 as GKSSPN and CDR2 as SITVG. There are 15 residues in the CDR3.

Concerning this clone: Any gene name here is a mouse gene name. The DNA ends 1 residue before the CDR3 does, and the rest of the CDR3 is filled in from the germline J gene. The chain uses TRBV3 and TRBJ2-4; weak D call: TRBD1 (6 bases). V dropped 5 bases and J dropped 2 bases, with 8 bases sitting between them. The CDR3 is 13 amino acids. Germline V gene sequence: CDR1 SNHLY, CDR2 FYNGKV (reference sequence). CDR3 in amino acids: CASSPGHQNTLYF. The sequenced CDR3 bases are TGTGCCAGCAGCCCGGGACATCAAAACACCTTGTAC.

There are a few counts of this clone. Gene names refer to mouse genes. CDR3 bases read: TGTGCCAGCAGACTGGGGAACCAAGACACCCAGTAC. Its protein product is CASRLGNQDTQY. From start to end, the CDR3 is CASRLGNQDTQYF. The chain carries TRBV26 and TRBJ2-5; 7 positions match TRBD2. The read terminates 1 residue ahead of where the CDR3 ends, so the germline J gene completes it. Germline V lookup: CDR1 KGHPV, CDR2 FQNQEV (reference sequence). The V segment lost 6 bases and the J segment 0 bases; nucleotides outside the gene matches: 0. The CDR3 runs to 13 residues. Drawing the rest from reference TRBV26 and TRBJ2-5, the complete variable domain is NSKVIQTPRYLVKGQGQKAKMRCIPEKGHPVVFWYQQNKNNEFKFLINFQNQEVLQQIDMTEKRFSAECPSNSPCSLEIQSSEAGDSALYLCASRLGNQDTQYFGPGTRLLVL.

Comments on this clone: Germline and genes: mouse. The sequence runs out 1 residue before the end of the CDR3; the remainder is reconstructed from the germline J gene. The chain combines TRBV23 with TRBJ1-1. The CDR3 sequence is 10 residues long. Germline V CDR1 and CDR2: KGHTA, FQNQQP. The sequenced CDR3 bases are TGCTCCAGCAGTCAAGTAGAAGTCTTC. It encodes CSSSQVEVF. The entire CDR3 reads CSSSQVEVFF. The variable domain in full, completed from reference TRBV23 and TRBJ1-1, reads DAAVTQKPRYLIKMKGQEAEMKCIPEKGHTAVFWYQQKQSKELKFLIYFQNQQPLDQIDMVKERFSAVCPSSSLCSLGIRTCEAEDSALYLCSSSQVEVFFGKGTRLTVV.

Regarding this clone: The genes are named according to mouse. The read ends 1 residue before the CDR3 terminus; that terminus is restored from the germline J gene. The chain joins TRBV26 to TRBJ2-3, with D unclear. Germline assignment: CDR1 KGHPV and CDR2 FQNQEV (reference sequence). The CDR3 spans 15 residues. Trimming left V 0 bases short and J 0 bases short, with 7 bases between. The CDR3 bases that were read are TGTGCCAGCAGTCTGTCCAGGTATAGTGCAGAAACGCTGTAT. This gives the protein CASSLSRYSAETLY. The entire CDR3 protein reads CASSLSRYSAETLYF.

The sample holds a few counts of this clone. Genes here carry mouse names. The DNA read from the CDR3 is TGTGCCAGCACTAGGGACAATAGTGCAGAAACGCTGTAT. Its translation: CASTRDNSAETLY. The entire CDR3 protein reads CASTRDNSAETLYF. The rearrangement uses TRBV26 and TRBJ2-3; tentatively, D is TRBD1 (6 bases). The CDR3 extends 1 residue past the end of the read, so its final part is completed from the germline J gene. The CDR3 has 14 amino acids. Germline V gene data show CDR1 as KGHPV and CDR2 as FQNQEV (reference sequence). V dropped 7 bases and J dropped 0 bases, with 11 bases sitting between them.

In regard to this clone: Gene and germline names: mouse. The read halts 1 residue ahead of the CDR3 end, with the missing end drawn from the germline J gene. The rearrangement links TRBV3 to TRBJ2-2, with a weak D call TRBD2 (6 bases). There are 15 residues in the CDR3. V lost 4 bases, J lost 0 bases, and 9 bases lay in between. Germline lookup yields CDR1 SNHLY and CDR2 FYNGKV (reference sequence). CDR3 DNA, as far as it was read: TGTGCCAGCAGCTCCTGGGGCCCAAACACCGGGCAGCTCTAC. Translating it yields CASSSWGPNTGQLY. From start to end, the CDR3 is CASSSWGPNTGQLYF.

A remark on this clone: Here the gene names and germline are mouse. The part of the CDR3 DNA that was read is TGTGCCAGCTCTCTCCATGCAAACACCGGGCAGCTCTAC. Protein: CASSLHANTGQLY. The whole CDR3 sequence reads CASSLHANTGQLYF. The chain couples TRBV12-2 to TRBJ2-2; no definite D call. Read data end 1 residue before the CDR3 end; the end is taken from the germline J gene. CDR1 and CDR2 from the germline V gene are SGHLS and HYDKME. The CDR3 extends over 14 amino acids. Trimming removed 0 bases at V and 0 bases at J, with 4 bases between.